This T cell receptor (beta chain) was captured in a study of long-term antiretroviral therapy in people with HIV (dated by TCRdb to between 2021 and 2024). A note on the overall study: The earliest samples were collected roughly a decade before the 2015 WHO recommendation for immediate ART, at a time when ART was usually postponed until CD4 counts fell. A retrospective serial study tested whether changes in peripheral blood TRB repertoire composition and diversity were associated with ART initiation and durable HIV suppression. A total of fewer than 200 cryopreserved PBMC samples were contributed to the cohort by 30 adults with confirmed HIV infection, with samples collected serially over a mean of approximately six years (range 1-12). Of the 30 or so participants with HIV, about twelve were female. No cross-contamination during QIAcube processing turned up in test extractions that ran a monoclonal T-cell line alongside about 35 polyclonal samples.

Notes on this clone: There is no known antigen for this receptor. No qualities accompany the bases; no much larger clone lies one base away.

Sequencing of the TRB variable region was done with the immunoSEQ hsTCRB v3.0 assay at survey level resolution. The targeted TRB sequencing depth was about 40,000-50,000 T-cell genomes per sample. Pooled TRB libraries were sequenced on an Illumina MiSeq with a v3 150-cycle kit. Per the authors' processing: Repertoire analysis ran in R within a reproducible Nextflow workflow covering QC, data transformation and analysis. LymphoSeq2, an R package for AIRR-Seq data exploration, was used to implement custom analyses. Four samples that yielded fewer than 5000 total TRB sequences were excluded, so that 200 or so HIV repertoires were analyzed. Among the roughly 200 retained HIV repertoires, approximately 59 were collected before ART initiation and 129 after ART initiation. Repertoires were downsampled to 5000 TRB nucleotide sequences, with summary statistics averaged over 100 downsampling iterations. Only TRB sequences with CDR3 regions of at least seven amino acids were retained for analysis. A Shannon entropy-derived clonality score and the Gini coefficient were used to measure diversity. In repertoire networks, the top 5000 CDR3 amino acid sequences were linked whenever an edit distance of one separated two sequences. Antigen specificity groups and MHC restriction were predicted for TRB CDR3 amino acid sequences with GLIPH2. CDR3 amino acid sequences were matched against VDJdb and McPAS-TCR to flag known CMV, EBV, HIV or tissue antigen associations. Pre-ART, post-ART and control groups were compared with Wilcoxon signed-rank tests and Holm-Bonferroni correction. Drawn from immuneACCESS, this table holds only the in-frame rearrangements with V and J called that TCRdb kept. Clones are partly lost; checked studies trace under half to an unresolved V gene and leave the rest unexplained. V, J and clone size are taken as reported in that table, and D and trimming were inferred from the DNA itself. This sample has 20,000 or so clones in its table, and roughly 87% of those were observed once. Roughly 8.9% of the sample rests with the top ten.

Results and caveats for the whole study, not just this receptor: Starting ART was linked to a significant rise in TRB diversity, yet even with long-term ART the diversity remained significantly lower than in transplant donor controls. Because cell numbers in pre-ART samples were limited, unsorted PBMC were profiled instead of sorted CD4+ and CD8+ T cells. At every time point, the repertoire was dominated by expanded TRB clones first identified before ART initiation, although this dominance fluctuated and, in many PLHIV, declined after ART. The samples span the years 2004 to 2017, and the ART regimens used at that time may not be as effective as current regimens. Compared with controls, HIV repertoires had narrower CDR3 length ranges, and the network structure pointed to an antigen-experienced repertoire that shifted only slightly toward naive after ART. Owing to limited PBMC availability, only the TCR beta chain was sequenced, without alpha chain pairing. Inferences about post-ART repertoire changes were limited because no data were available on ART adherence, viral resistance or therapy changes.

The V end loses 2 bases and the J end loses 3 bases, and a stretch of 2 bases separates them. Sequences ENHRY (CDR1) and SYGVKD (CDR2) are obtained from the germline V gene. From the cysteine through the phenylalanine, the CDR3 covers 11 amino acids. Solely the CDR3 DNA is kept, with 33 bases framed from the first base. To be included, a participant needed at least one PBMC sample from before ART initiation plus at least two post-ART samples. Every participant with HIV received treatment in the United States of America. Before DNA extraction, cryopreserved samples of about 0.9-11 million PBMC were thawed and then washed. At the time of the earliest PBMC sample, participants with HIV were aged between about 20 and 60 years. PBMC samples were contributed by each participant from 1-4 timepoints before ART initiation and 2-8 timepoints after ART initiation, with a median of 7 samples. For every participant, serial HIV viral load, CD4+ T-cell count, ART history and demographic data were obtained. Genomic DNA was extracted from unsorted PBMC with a Qiagen kit on a QIAcube, processed in batches of 12 samples.

This sequence originates from a man aged 45-65 years with HIV. Sequencing used unsorted PBMCs, obtained 1.8 years before starting antiretroviral therapy. The sequence joins TRBV10-3 to TRBJ2-7, with an unclear D gene assignment. CDR3 region: CAISEHYEQYF. The nucleotide sequence is TGTGCCATCAGTGAGCACTACGAGCAGTACTTC.